This note documents a single T cell receptor beta chain sequence. The antigen is undetermined. This sample is part of a study of cytomegalovirus exposure and HLA in healthy donors. Primers for the PCR totalled 60 Vbeta and 13 Jbeta. Libraries were prepared by immunoSEQ multiplex PCR; TCRdb keeps only in-frame clonotypes and omits some of them. This sample has about 140,000 clones, with 75% to 85% found just once. Study-level results: In an earlier analysis, about 87% or about 30%: the productive usage of most TCR beta V segments.

The V gene end was trimmed by 5 bases and the J gene end by 7 bases; junction bases not matched to a gene: 11. The germline V gene encodes CDR1 LNHDA and CDR2 SQIVND (reference sequence). The CDR3 has 15 residues. The origin of this receptor is a man aged 45-65 years in good health and CMV-seronegative. Sequencing input: PBMCs. V usage is TRBV19 and J usage is TRBJ1-5; TRBD1 matches 7 bases. CDR3 sequence: CASSPRQGMRQPQHF. DNA of the CDR3: TGTGCCAGTAGTCCGAGACAGGGAATGAGGCAGCCCCAGCATTTT.